The clone carrying this TCR beta chain was observed a single time. Antigen: not known. Method: immunoSEQ multiplex PCR; TCRdb's copy keeps in-frame clones and lacks some. The sample has roughly 13,000 clones; 70% to 85% are singletons. The sample originates from a study of T cell repertoires in ileal Crohn's disease. On the study more broadly: Patients had a median approximately 7.8-year disease duration, and over 30% were active smokers. All patients had surgery for stricturing (around 60%) or penetrating (about 40%) disease. Study findings and constraints: Clonality above 26.8% at surgery always came with endoscopic recurrence. Active smokers at surgery had more clonal expansions than non-smokers.

Time point indicated: inflamed ileum from the surgical specimen. The TCR originated in an adult with Crohn's disease. Sequenced input: ileal tissue.

CDR3 loop: CASSQVPSGEETQYF. The CDR3 DNA is TGTGCCAGCAGCCAAGTACCCAGCGGGGAAGAGACCCAGTACTTC. This sequence joins TRBV4-2 and TRBJ2-5, with 7 positions matching TRBD2. This CDR3 region has 15 residues. Germline CDR1 and CDR2: LGHNA and YNFKEQ. V was pared by 1 base and J by 3 bases, with 5 bases of the junction left unmatched.